These T cell receptor beta chains were read from a single sample in a study of cytomegalovirus exposure and HLA in healthy donors. This table comes from immunoSEQ multiplex PCR, and its TCRdb copy is limited to in-frame clones, with some not included. The repertoire holds about 140,000 clones, with almost 85% as singletons. What was sequenced was PBMCs. The receptors come from a man aged 25 to 40 in good health and CMV-seropositive. Each CDR3 is given with its conserved first and last residue. Fields, in order: D gene, clone size, V gene, J gene, CDR3 protein, CDR3 DNA. A D gene is named only where the DNA matches it firmly. Size is stated for part of the rows, as once, few or many counts, or as a class when the clone is expanded.

>-|-|TRBV28|TRBJ1-1
CASTPGNEGRAEAFF
TGTGCCAGCACCCCAGGAAACGAGGGGAGGGCTGAAGCTTTCTTT
>TRBD1|-|TRBV19|TRBJ1-2
CASSRLDRGQEGYTF
TGTGCCAGTAGCCGACTGGACAGGGGGCAAGAGGGCTACACCTTC
>-|-|TRBV29-1|TRBJ2-1
CSVDLAGINEQFF
TGCAGCGTTGACTTGGCGGGGATTAATGAGCAGTTCTTC
>-|once|TRBV5-1|TRBJ2-3
CASSSGNSGNTDTQYF
TGCGCCAGCAGCTCGGGGAATAGCGGAAACACAGATACGCAGTATTTT
>-|-|TRBV5-6|TRBJ1-5
CASSNRQASNQPQHF
TGTGCCAGCAGCAATAGACAGGCCAGCAATCAGCCCCAGCATTTT
>-|-|TRBV2|TRBJ1-1
CASREQPNTEAFF
TGTGCCAGCAGGGAGCAGCCGAACACTGAAGCTTTCTTT
>-|few|TRBV13|TRBJ2-7
CASSRFSEPYEQYF
TGTGCCAGCAGCCGATTTTCTGAGCCTTACGAGCAGTACTTC
>TRBD1|-|TRBV28|TRBJ1-1
CASTSNPTGVYGAFF
TGTGCCAGCACCTCAAATCCCACAGGGGTCTACGGAGCTTTCTTT
>TRBD2|-|TRBV30|TRBJ2-5
CAWSSGGPGAQYF
TGTGCCTGGAGTTCGGGGGGGCCGGGGGCCCAGTACTTC
>-|-|TRBV7-9|TRBJ1-1
CASSLADSVGEAFF
TGTGCCAGCAGCTTAGCAGACAGCGTTGGTGAAGCTTTCTTT
>TRBD1|-|TRBV30|TRBJ2-7
CAWSRETGGYEQYF
TGTGCCTGGAGTAGGGAGACAGGGGGCTACGAGCAGTACTTC
>TRBD1|-|TRBV7-2|TRBJ2-3
CASSSTGQNTDTQYF
TGTGCCAGCAGCTCCACGGGACAGAACACAGATACGCAGTATTTT
>-|-|TRBV10-3|TRBJ1-6
CATGGIGSSYNSPLHF
TGTGCCACCGGAGGGATCGGGAGCTCCTATAATTCACCCCTCCACTTT
>-|-|TRBV5-4|TRBJ2-7
CASSLGAEQYF
TGTGCCAGCAGCTTGGGGGCAGAGCAGTACTTC
>TRBD2|-|TRBV6-6|TRBJ2-2
CASSSAGEGGELFF
TGTGCCAGCAGCTCAGCGGGAGAGGGCGGGGAGCTGTTTTTT
>-|-|TRBV5-1|TRBJ2-2
CASSLDDYTGELFF
TGCGCCAGCAGCTTGGATGACTATACCGGGGAGCTGTTTTTT
>-|-|TRBV6-9|TRBJ1-2
CASSYASSNYGYTF
TGTGCCAGCAGTTATGCCAGTTCTAACTATGGCTACACCTTC
>-|-|TRBV27|TRBJ2-1
CASSLGGISYNEQFF
TGTGCCAGCAGTTTAGGAGGGATCTCCTACAATGAGCAGTTCTTC
>-|-|TRBV7-2|TRBJ2-3
CASSRTDVDTQYF
TGTGCCAGCAGCCGGACTGATGTAGATACGCAGTATTTT
>TRBD1|-|TRBV18|TRBJ1-5
CASSPATGGGAGQPQHF
TGTGCCAGCTCACCCGCAACGGGAGGGGGCGCGGGGCAGCCCCAGCATTTT
>TRBD2|-|TRBV4-1|TRBJ2-3
CATGLGLAGADTQYF
TGCGCCACCGGCCTTGGACTAGCGGGGGCAGATACGCAGTATTTT
>-|-|TRBV20-1|TRBJ1-3
CSAGQGNTIYF
TGCAGTGCTGGGCAGGGAAACACCATATATTTT
>-|-|TRBV19|TRBJ2-1
CASSPPRAVNEQFF
TGTGCCAGTAGCCCCCCGCGGGCGGTCAATGAGCAGTTCTTC
>-|-|TRBV7-8|TRBJ1-2
CASSVDRNYGYTF
TGTGCCAGCAGCGTCGACAGAAACTATGGCTACACCTTC
>TRBD1|-|TRBV7-6|TRBJ1-1
CASSRQGAGYRTEAFF
TGTGCCAGCAGCCGACAGGGGGCCGGTTATCGTACTGAAGCTTTCTTT
>TRBD2|-|TRBV6-5|TRBJ2-3
CASSTPSGGADTQYF
TGTGCCAGCAGTACCCCTAGCGGGGGGGCAGATACGCAGTATTTT
>TRBD1|-|TRBV9|TRBJ2-1
CASSVAGQGATPGEQFF
TGTGCCAGCAGCGTGGCGGGACAGGGGGCCACCCCGGGTGAGCAGTTCTTC
>TRBD1|-|TRBV13|TRBJ2-4
CASSTQNRGQNIQYF
TGTGCCAGCAGCACACAAAACAGGGGCCAAAACATTCAGTACTTC
>TRBD1|-|TRBV2|TRBJ1-2
CATGQGTNYGYTF
TGTGCCACTGGACAGGGCACTAACTATGGCTACACCTTC
>-|few|TRBV11-1|TRBJ2-1
CASSLPGSYNEQFF
TGTGCCAGCAGCTTGCCGGGGTCCTACAATGAGCAGTTCTTC
>-|-|TRBV7-9|TRBJ2-7
CASSLEQGRAYEQYF
TGTGCCAGCAGCTTAGAACAGGGACGGGCCTACGAGCAGTACTTC
>TRBD1|-|TRBV9|TRBJ2-7
CASSPRTGSSYEQYF
TGTGCCAGCAGCCCAAGGACAGGGAGCTCCTACGAGCAGTACTTC
>TRBD1|-|TRBV5-1|TRBJ1-6
CASSLAGGKYSPLHF
TGCGCCAGCAGCTTGGCAGGGGGGAAATATTCACCCCTCCACTTT
>TRBD1|-|TRBV9|TRBJ1-2
CASSERDRGSDGYTF
TGTGCCAGCAGCGAGAGGGACAGGGGTTCCGATGGCTACACCTTC